The present T cell receptor (beta chain) was sequenced within a study of beta chain features in type 1 diabetes. General observations from the study: Moderate but significant shortening of TCRB CDR3s was recorded in all four CD4+ subsets from Type 1 diabetes patients. Insertion counts at VDJ junctions were lower in type 1 diabetes patients, who also showed more deletions there.

This clone occurred a few times. Its target is not known. Every donor had blood drawn once into heparin, roughly 100 mL on average. Over 95% purity was reached by all sorted populations. V was clipped by 0 bases and J by 8 bases, with 8 bases between them. CDR1 is SEHNR, CDR2 FQNEAQ, per germline (reference sequence). There are 13 residues in the CDR3. Every bit of the isolated RNA underwent reverse transcription, so sequencing read expressed TCRB transcripts. Profiling relied on immunoSEQ multiplex PCR, and the TCRdb table lists in-frame clones only, not all of them. This sample carries about 240,000 clones, 14% of them seen once, and the ten largest clones take approximately 0.018%.

This clonotype originated in a man aged 30-40 years with type 1 diabetes. The chain has TRBV7-9 and TRBJ2-1; D remains unclear. The sequencing sample was made of naive CD4+ T cells from blood. The CDR3 loop reads CASSLARGDEQFF. Here the CDR3 DNA reads TGTGCCAGCAGCTTAGCTCGAGGCGATGAGCAGTTCTTC. The whole variable domain, filled in from reference TRBV7-9 and TRBJ2-1, reads DTGVSQNPRHKITKRGQNVTFRCDPISEHNRLYWYRQTLGQGPEFLTYFQNEAQLEKSRLLSDRFSAERPKGSFSTLEIQRTEQGDSAMYLCASSLARGDEQFFGPGTRLTVL.